This T cell receptor beta chain was recorded in a study of T cell clonotyping in hematopoietic cell transplantation. Study results and caveats: Recipient TCR diversity dropped after transplant; expanded clonotypes rose from day 30 to 180.

Sequencing used immunoSEQ multiplex PCR; TCRdb keeps in-frame clones, though not all of them. Seen here are thousands of clones, less than 85% observed once, and the top ten hold roughly a third. In the case of this clone: Its antigen remains unknown.

The CDR3 sequence is 16 residues long. The germline gives CDR1 MGHRA, CDR2 YSYEKL. V trimming: 4 bases; J trimming: 3 bases; junction bases outside the gene matches: 5. Recipient blood drawn about 28 days pretransplant and days 30, 100, 180 after. This TCR was sampled from a male patient in his fifties who had an allogeneic stem cell transplant from an unrelated donor, so the T cells may come from the graft donor. Some clones in this sample may be carry-over from other donors' samples. The chain recombines TRBV4-1 with TRBJ2-3; 12 positions agree with TRBD1. Here the sequenced sample was peripheral blood mononuclear cells, taken 100 days after allogeneic stem cell transplant. CDR3 sequence: CASSRPGQGATDTQYF. The DNA of the CDR3 is TGCGCCAGCAGCCGCCCGGGACAGGGGGCGACAGATACGCAGTATTTT.